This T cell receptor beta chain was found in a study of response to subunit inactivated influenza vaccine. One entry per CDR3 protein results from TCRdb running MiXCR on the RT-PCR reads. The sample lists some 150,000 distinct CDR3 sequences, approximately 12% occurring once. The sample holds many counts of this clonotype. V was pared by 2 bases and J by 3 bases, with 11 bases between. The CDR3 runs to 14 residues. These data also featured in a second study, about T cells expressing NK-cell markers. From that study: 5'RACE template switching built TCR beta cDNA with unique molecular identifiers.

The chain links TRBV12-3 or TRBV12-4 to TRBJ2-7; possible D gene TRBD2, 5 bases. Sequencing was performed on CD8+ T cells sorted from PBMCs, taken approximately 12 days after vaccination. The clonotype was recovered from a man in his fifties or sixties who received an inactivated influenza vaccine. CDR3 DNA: TGTGCCAGCAGTTTAACCGGGGATAGCTACGAGCAGTACTTC. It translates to CASSLTGDSYEQYF.